These 2 T cell receptor beta chains share one sample of origin, sequenced in a study of beta chain features in type 1 diabetes. Overall study results and limits: For Type 1 diabetes patients, all four CD4+ subsets carried TCRB CDR3s that were moderately but significantly shorter.

These receptors lack a known antigen. Of the isolated RNA, all was reverse transcribed, and so the sequenced material was expressed TCRB transcripts. Generated by immunoSEQ multiplex PCR, the TCRdb table keeps only in-frame clones and is missing some. The repertoire has 150,000 to 200,000 clones, 9% to 10% of them found once; the top ten carry about 0.65%. The specimen was central memory CD4+ T cells from blood. Receptors were obtained from a woman younger than 45 with type 1 diabetes.

This clone has only a few counts. The V and J genes are TRBV7-9 and TRBJ1-5; 8 nucleotides line up with TRBD1. The CDR3 totals 14 residues. Trimming took 6 bases from V and 4 from J; bases not matched to a gene: 5. In germline, CDR1 is SEHNR, CDR2 FQNEAQ (reference sequence). CDR3 sequence: CASSSWDRNQPQHF. In DNA form, the CDR3 reads TGTGCCAGCAGTTCATGGGACAGGAATCAGCCCCAGCATTTT.

This clone was counted between two and nine times. The chain is built from TRBV30 and TRBJ1-4; no clear D. Germline loops: CDR1 GTSNPN, CDR2 SVGIG (reference sequence). The germline V and J ends were trimmed by 2 bases and 0 bases, with 7 bases remaining between them. The CDR3 has 14 amino acids. The DNA of the CDR3 is TGTGCCTGGAGTACGGGTTCAACTAATGAAAAACTGTTTTTT. It codes for CAWSTGSTNEKLFF. Full variable domain (outside the CDR3, taken from reference TRBV30 and TRBJ1-4): SQTIHQWPATLVQPVGSPLSLECTVEGTSNPNLYWYRQAAGRGLQLLFYSVGIGQISSEVPQNLSASRPQDRQFILSSKKLLLSDSGFYLCAWSTGSTNEKLFFGSGTQLSVL.